This TCR beta chain was sequenced for a study of CD8 T cells in ankylosing spondylitis (dated by TCRdb to the late 2010s). Broadly, across the study: To find TCR variants linked to disease, the study profiled T cell receptor beta repertoires in ankylosing spondylitis patients and healthy donors. The full study cohort comprised approximately 23 ankylosing spondylitis patients and some 110 healthy donors. Samples of peripheral blood were taken, and for ankylosing spondylitis patients, synovial fluid was collected as well. What the authors observed across the whole study: Some motif variants were previously reported in synovial fluid and blood of reactive arthritis patients, suggesting common disease-initiation mechanisms. According to the report, matched synovial fluid samples from ankylosing spondylitis patients were significantly enriched for the disease-linked clones. In peripheral blood, the disease-linked clones were found at relatively low frequencies and had a CD8+ phenotype. A TCR beta motif of several highly homologous amino acid variants appeared characteristic of blood from ankylosing spondylitis patients.

Including the terminal cysteine and phenylalanine, the CDR3 comprises 15 residues. The DNA shown is the 45-base CDR3, in frame from base 1. V is reduced by 0 bases and J by 0 bases, leaving a spacing of 8 bases between them. Taken from the germline V gene, the CDR1 and CDR2 loops are LGHNA and YSLEER. TCRdb lists the instrument as Illumina HiSeq 2500. TCR beta libraries were prepared by quantitative 5'-RACE with molecular barcodes. The authors processed their data as follows. A new computational method based on a probabilistic model of VDJ rearrangement was used to identify disease-linked TCR variants. TCRdb handled the public reads itself, with Q25 trimming in fastp and clone calling in MiXCR, and kept productive beta chains. All rows with the same CDR3 protein become a single entry with the most common DNA and genes. The V and J calls come from TCRdb's annotation, not from the publication. In all, the sample holds some 220,000 distinct CDR3 sequences, and just under 7.5% of those were seen once. Approximately 15% of the sample goes to the ten largest clones.

This clonotype was recorded many times. Its antigen target is currently unknown. Within one base of it there is no much larger clone, and no base qualities were kept. This clonotype was sampled from a male donor with ankylosing spondylitis. The sample comprised blood, either unsorted or a sorted T cell fraction (not recorded which). The receptor chain draws on TRBV4-3 and TRBJ1-2; the D gene assignment is ambiguous. The sequenced DNA: TGCGCCAGCAGCCAAGATGCCAGGACTAACTATGGCTACACCTTC. It specifies CASSQDARTNYGYTF.